This TCR beta chain was sequenced in a study of T cell responses to AZD1222 COVID-19 vaccine. Germline CDR1 reads SEHNR; CDR2 reads FQNEAQ (reference sequence). The CDR3 runs 15 residues. Trimming took off 1 base at V and 5 bases at J, with 11 bases between the two ends. The repertoire was sequenced with immunoSEQ multiplex PCR; TCRdb's copy has only in-frame clones and lacks some. The table shows about 86,000 clones, with roughly nine tenths occurring only once. The sequence was obtained from an adult who received the AZD1222 COVID-19 vaccine. The V gene is TRBV7-9, the J gene TRBJ1-4; unclear D gene. The specimen comprised peripheral blood, sampled 28 days after the second AZD1222 dose. The CDR3: CASSLGREPNEKLFF. CDR3 in DNA: TGTGCCAGCAGCTTAGGTCGGGAGCCAAATGAAAAACTGTTTTTT.